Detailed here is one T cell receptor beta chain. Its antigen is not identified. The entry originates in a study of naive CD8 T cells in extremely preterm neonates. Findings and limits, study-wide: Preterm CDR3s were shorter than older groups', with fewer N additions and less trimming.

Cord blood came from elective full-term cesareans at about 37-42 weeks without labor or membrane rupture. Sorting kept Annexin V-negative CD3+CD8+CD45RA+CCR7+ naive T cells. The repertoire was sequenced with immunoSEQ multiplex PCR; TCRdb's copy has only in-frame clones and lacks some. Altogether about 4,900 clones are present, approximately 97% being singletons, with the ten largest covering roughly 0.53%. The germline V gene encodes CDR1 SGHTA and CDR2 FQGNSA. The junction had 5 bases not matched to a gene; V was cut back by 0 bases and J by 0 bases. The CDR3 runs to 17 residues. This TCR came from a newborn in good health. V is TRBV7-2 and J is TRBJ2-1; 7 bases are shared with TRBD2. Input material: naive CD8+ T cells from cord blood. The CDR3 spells CASSLALSGISYNEQFF. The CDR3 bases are TGTGCCAGCAGCTTAGCGCTAAGCGGGATCTCCTACAATGAGCAGTTCTTC.